These 17 T cell receptor beta chains were sequenced from one sample in a study of blood T cell repertoires in COVID-19. Using immunoSEQ multiplex PCR, the repertoire was profiled, and TCRdb retains in-frame clones only, with some absent. The sample includes about 140,000 clones, roughly 88% of them seen just once. The sequenced sample was peripheral blood. These receptor sequences come from a man between 65 and 79 years old with acute or convalescent COVID-19.

The chain joins TRBV19 to TRBJ2-7, with 11 nucleotides matching TRBD1. Germline values: CDR1 LNHDA, CDR2 SQIVND (reference sequence). This CDR3 comprises 15 residues. V shed 4 bases and J 3 bases; nucleotides not matched to a gene: 5. The CDR3, as DNA: TGTGCCAGTAGTACCCCCGGGACAGGGGGCTACGAGCAGTACTTC. As protein: CASSTPGTGGYEQYF.

The V gene is TRBV5-1, the J gene TRBJ1-6; D is ambiguous. V gave up 0 bases and J gave up 7 bases, with 11 bases separating them. CDR1 SGHRS and CDR2 YFSETQ come from the germline V gene. The CDR3 totals 15 residues. The CDR3 loop reads CASSLGGERNSPLHF. CDR3 DNA: TGCGCCAGCAGCTTGGGAGGAGAACGGAATTCACCCCTCCACTTT.

The chain employs TRBV29-1 and TRBJ1-1; D is uncertain. The CDR3 covers 13 residues. From germline, CDR1 is SQVTM and CDR2 ANQGSEA. V was shortened by 4 bases and J by 0 bases, with 9 bases between the two germline ends. The CDR3 coding sequence is TGCAGCGTTGTTAGAGGGTTGAACACTGAAGCTTTCTTT. As protein: CSVVRGLNTEAFF.

This clone came up a few times. This chain uses TRBV5-5 with TRBJ1-2; the match to TRBD1 covers 8 bases. The CDR3 runs 14 residues. V lost 3 bases, J lost 6 bases, and 7 bases stayed unmatched. The germline V gene encodes CDR1 SGHKS and CDR2 YYEKEE (reference sequence). DNA of the CDR3: TGTGCCAGCAGCTATAAGACAGGGGCAGATGGCTACACCTTC. This encodes CASSYKTGADGYTF.

The chain joins TRBV7-3 to TRBJ2-2; the match to TRBD2 covers 10 bases. The germline CDR1 and CDR2 sequences are SGHTA and FQGTGA. V shed 5 bases and J 5 bases; nucleotides not matched to a gene: 2. There are 14 residues in the CDR3. This chain's CDR3 is CASSTGLATGELFF. The CDR3 nucleotides are TGTGCCAGCAGCACGGGACTAGCGACCGGGGAGCTGTTTTTT.

The chain couples TRBV12-3 or TRBV12-4 to TRBJ1-3; no clear D. The length of the CDR3 is 12 residues. V gave up 4 bases and J gave up 7 bases, with 8 bases separating them. CDR3 DNA: TGTGCCAGCAGTTGGTCGGGGAACACCATATATTTT. Residues: CASSWSGNTIYF.

The J gene is TRBJ2-7, the V gene TRBV9, with D possibly being TRBD2 (7 bases). CDR1 and CDR2 from the germline V gene are SGDLS and YYNGEE. CDR3 length equals 14 residues. V lost 0 bases and J 6 bases, leaving 13 bases between the germline ends. CDR3 coding DNA: TGTGCCAGCAGCGTAGGGGGGGGCGCGTCCGAGCAGTACTTC. Translating it yields CASSVGGGASEQYF. Combining the CDR3 with reference TRBV9 and TRBJ2-7 gives the whole variable domain DSGVTQTPKHLITATGQRVTLRCSPRSGDLSVYWYQQSLDQGLQFLIQYYNGEERAKGNILERFSAQQFPDLHSELNLSSLELGDSALYFCASSVGGGASEQYFGPGTRLTVT.

The chain has TRBV6-5 and TRBJ2-3; no definite D call. Germline CDR1 and CDR2: MNHEY and SVGAGI. CDR3 length equals 16 residues. V lost 3 bases and J 3 bases, leaving 16 bases between the germline ends. CDR3 protein: CASSYSSDWVTDTQYF. The CDR3 bases are TGTGCCAGCAGTTATTCTTCTGACTGGGTGACAGATACGCAGTATTTT.

V and J are TRBV11-1 and TRBJ2-7; D remains unclear. Germline V gene sequence: CDR1 SGHAT, CDR2 FQDESV (reference sequence). The CDR3 has 14 amino acids. V shed 1 base and J shed 2 bases, with 9 bases lying between them. CDR3: CASSLGRYAYEQYF. The CDR3 nucleotides are TGTGCCAGCAGCTTAGGGCGGTACGCCTACGAGCAGTACTTC.

The chain uses TRBV3-1 (or the pseudogene TRBV3-2) and TRBJ2-7; tentatively, D is TRBD1 (5 bases). There are 14 residues in the CDR3. Germline CDR1 and CDR2: LGHDT and YNNKEL (reference sequence). Trimming pared 0 bases from V and 2 bases from J, leaving 8 bases between. The DNA for the CDR3 is TGTGCCAGCAGCCAAGATCAGACAGCCTACGAGCAGTACTTC. Its translation is CASSQDQTAYEQYF.

This clone was found once. The gene calls are TRBV27 and TRBJ1-4; possible D gene TRBD1, 6 bases. The germline V gene encodes CDR1 MNHEY and CDR2 SMNVEV (reference sequence). The CDR3 is 14 amino acids. V lost 5 bases and J lost 7, with 14 bases in between. CDR3 coding DNA: TGTGCCAGCAGTCCGTGGGGGGGCGGTGAAAAACTGTTTTTT. Translation: CASSPWGGGEKLFF.

This chain uses TRBV28 with TRBJ1-2, with a possible D match to TRBD1 (6 bases). The CDR3 loop spans 13 amino acids. Germline V gene sequence: CDR1 MDHEN, CDR2 SYDVKM. V lost 6 bases and J 8 bases, leaving 16 bases between the germline ends. The CDR3 here is CASRSGQRVGYTF. The CDR3 nucleotides are TGTGCCAGCAGATCCGGACAGCGTGTGGGCTACACCTTC.

This clone was seen a single time. This chain joins TRBV19 and TRBJ2-5, with 9 bases matching TRBD1. The CDR3 sequence is 14 residues long. Germline assignment: CDR1 LNHDA and CDR2 SQIVND (reference sequence). V was pared by 5 bases and J by 4 bases, with 5 bases of the junction left unmatched. For the CDR3, the DNA is TGTGCCAGTAGTCAGACAGGGGGTGGAGAGACCCAGTACTTC. Its translation: CASSQTGGGETQYF.

CDR3 nucleotide sequence: TGTGCCTGGAGCGGGATATCCGAAGATCAGCCCCAGCATTTT. Amino acid sequence: CAWSGISEDQPQHF. The chain joins TRBV30 to TRBJ1-5; D ambiguous. V gave up 3 bases and J gave up 5 bases, with 14 bases separating them. CDR3 length: 14 residues. Germline CDR1 GTSNPN, CDR2 SVGIG (reference sequence).

In nucleotides, the CDR3 is TGTGCCAGCAGGACAGGGGGAACCACAGATACGCAGTATTTT. Amino acid sequence: CASRTGGTTDTQYF. This chain uses TRBV2 with TRBJ2-3, with 9 bases fitting TRBD1. The CDR3 sequence is 14 residues long. V trimming: 6 bases; J trimming: 2 bases; junction bases outside the gene matches: 3. The germline CDR1 and CDR2 sequences are SNHLY and FYNNEI.

This clone was seen only once. The rearrangement uses TRBV10-3 and TRBJ2-3; 14 bases map to TRBD2. Per germline, CDR1 ENHRY and CDR2 SYGVKD. V gave up 4 bases and J gave up 2 bases; unmatched junction bases: 5. This CDR3 is built from 17 residues. The CDR3 bases are TGTGCCATCAGTGGGGGGACTAGCGGGGGTACCACAGATACGCAGTATTTT. Protein: CAISGGTSGGTTDTQYF.

CDR3 region: CASSLGTSGFTGELFF. In DNA, the CDR3 is TGTGCCAGCAGCTTAGGGACTAGCGGCTTCACCGGGGAGCTGTTTTTT. The chain combines TRBV11-3 with TRBJ2-2, with 10 bases lining up with TRBD2. Losses at the gene ends were 1 base for V and 4 bases for J; bases not matched to a gene: 3. In germline, CDR1 is SGHNT, CDR2 YENEEA. The CDR3 sequence is 16 residues long. Based on the CDR3 plus reference TRBV11-3 and TRBJ2-2, the full variable domain is EAGVVQSPRYKIIEKKQPVAFWCNPISGHNTLYWYLQNLGQGPELLIRYENEEAVDDSQLPKDRFSAERLKGVDSTLKIQPAELGDSAVYLCASSLGTSGFTGELFFGEGSRLTVL.